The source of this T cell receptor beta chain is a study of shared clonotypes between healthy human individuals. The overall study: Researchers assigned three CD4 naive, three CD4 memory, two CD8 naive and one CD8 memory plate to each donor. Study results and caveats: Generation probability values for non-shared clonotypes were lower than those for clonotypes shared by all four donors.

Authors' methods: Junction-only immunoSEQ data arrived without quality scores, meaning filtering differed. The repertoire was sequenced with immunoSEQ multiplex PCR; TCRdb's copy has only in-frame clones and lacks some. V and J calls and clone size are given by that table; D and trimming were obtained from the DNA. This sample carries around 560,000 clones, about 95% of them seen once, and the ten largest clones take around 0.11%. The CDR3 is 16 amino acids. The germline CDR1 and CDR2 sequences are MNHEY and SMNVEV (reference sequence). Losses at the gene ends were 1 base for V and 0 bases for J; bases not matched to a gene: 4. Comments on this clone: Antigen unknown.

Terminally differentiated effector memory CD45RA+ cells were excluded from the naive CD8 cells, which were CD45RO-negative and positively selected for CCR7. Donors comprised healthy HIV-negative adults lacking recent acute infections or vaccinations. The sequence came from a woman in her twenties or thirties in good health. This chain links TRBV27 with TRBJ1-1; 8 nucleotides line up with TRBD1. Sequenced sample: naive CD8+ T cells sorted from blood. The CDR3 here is CASSLFGTGMNTEAFF. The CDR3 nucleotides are TGTGCCAGCAGTTTATTTGGGACAGGCATGAACACTGAAGCTTTCTTT.